This entry lists 22 T cell receptor beta chains sequenced from one sample in a study of shared clonotypes between healthy human individuals. Some clones are missing from TCRdb's copy, which holds only in-frame ones; the method was immunoSEQ multiplex PCR. The table has 1 million to 1.3 million clones, 78% seen once. Sequencing was performed on memory CD4+ T cells from PBMCs. Subset here: CD45RA-negative fraction. These receptors originate from a man aged 18 to 29 in good health. Some clones in this sample may be carry-over from other donors' samples.

This clone was observed once. This CDR3 is CASMNEQYF. The CDR3 nucleotides read TGTGCCAGCATGAACGAGCAGTACTTC. The chain recombines TRBV28 with TRBJ2-7; D gene uncertain. Germline CDR1 and CDR2: MDHEN and SYDVKM. Trimming left V 7 bases short and J 5 bases short, with 3 bases between. There are 9 residues in the CDR3.

The chain has TRBV7-8 and TRBJ1-5, with 11 nucleotides matching TRBD1. J was trimmed by 7 bases and V by 1 base; bases with no gene match: 6. Germline CDR1 reads SGHVS; CDR2 reads FQNEAQ. The CDR3 extends over 16 amino acids. The CDR3 DNA is TGTGCCAGCAGCTTAGGAGGGACAGGGGGGAGGCAGCCCCAGCATTTT. Its translation: CASSLGGTGGRQPQHF.

The chain has TRBV19 and TRBJ1-2; 7 bases align to TRBD1. Germline V lookup: CDR1 LNHDA, CDR2 SQIVND (reference sequence). V was pared by 5 bases and J by 5 bases, with 11 bases of the junction left unmatched. The CDR3 loop spans 15 amino acids. CDR3 nucleotide sequence: TGTGCCAGTAGTCCCGGGACAGCCATTCCTTATGGCTACACCTTC. Protein product: CASSPGTAIPYGYTF.

The rearrangement uses TRBV11-2 and TRBJ2-5, with 8 bases fitting TRBD1. This CDR3 is built from 13 residues. Germline CDR1 is SGHAT and CDR2 is FQNNGV. The V segment lost 5 bases and the J segment 4 bases; nucleotides outside the gene matches: 3. The CDR3 coding sequence is TGTGCCAGCAGCCCCACAGGGGGAGAGACCCAGTACTTC. Protein product: CASSPTGGETQYF.

The CDR3 DNA sequence: TGTGCCAGCAGTATCCCCCCGGGACAGGAGGACCTCAATGAGCAGTTCTTC. This translates into CASSIPPGQEDLNEQFF. This chain uses TRBV28 with TRBJ2-1, with 8 bases that match TRBD1. Germline V gene lookup returns CDR1 MDHEN and CDR2 SYDVKM. Trimming at V came to 5 bases and at J to 6 bases, leaving 15 bases not matched to a gene. The CDR3 spans 17 residues.

The gene calls are TRBV10-3 and TRBJ1-4; 11 bases agree with TRBD1. V dropped 6 bases and J dropped 11; count of bases not matched to a gene: 5. The CDR3 has 13 residues. Germline values: CDR1 ENHRY, CDR2 SYGVKD. The CDR3 sequence is CAISRDRGIKLFF. CDR3 sequence (DNA): TGTGCCATCAGCCGGGACAGGGGGATCAAACTGTTTTTT.

This chain connects TRBV30 to TRBJ2-5; 7 positions agree with TRBD1. CDR3 length equals 11 residues. Germline V gives CDR1 GTSNPN, CDR2 SVGIG (reference sequence). V lost 7 bases to trimming and J lost 7 bases; unmatched junction nucleotides: 6. The CDR3 sequence is CASQGLWTQYF. For the CDR3, the DNA is TGTGCCTCACAGGGGTTGTGGACCCAGTACTTC. Complete variable domain (other parts from reference TRBV30 and TRBJ2-5): SQTIHQWPATLVQPVGSPLSLECTVEGTSNPNLYWYRQAAGRGLQLLFYSVGIGQISSEVPQNLSASRPQDRQFILSSKKLLLSDSGFYLCASQGLWTQYFGPGTRLLVL.

Comments on this clone: The sample has other DNA sequences that encode this CDR3 too. V gene TRBV29-1 combines with J gene TRBJ1-1; D uncertain. V was cut by 3 bases and J by 1 base, with 9 bases left in between. Germline V gene data show CDR1 as SQVTM and CDR2 as ANQGSEA. CDR3 length: 13 residues. CDR3 region: CSVEKGRNTEAFF. The CDR3, as DNA: TGCAGCGTTGAGAAGGGCCGGAACACTGAAGCTTTCTTT.

The chain joins TRBV28 to TRBJ2-7; 12 bases map to TRBD2. Germline loops: CDR1 MDHEN, CDR2 SYDVKM. This CDR3 is 14 amino acids long. Trimming took 5 bases from V and 6 from J; bases not matched to a gene: 5. CDR3 loop: CASSLAGGPSEQYF. CDR3 bases: TGTGCCAGCAGTCTAGCGGGAGGGCCTAGCGAGCAGTACTTC.

Details on this clone: This may be a read error, as it is one base from a much larger clone. Other nucleotide sequences in the sample specify the same CDR3. This sequence joins TRBV28 and TRBJ2-7; 7 bases match TRBD2. The CDR3 length is 15 residues. Germline CDR1 is MDHEN and CDR2 is SYDVKM. The CDR3: CASSLGVAGYYEQYF. The CDR3 DNA follows: TGTGCCAGTAGTTTAGGGGTAGCGGGTTACTACGAGCAGTACTTC.

This clone was seen a few times. The chain couples TRBV6-6 to TRBJ2-7; D tentatively reads TRBD1 or TRBD2 (5 bases each). In germline, CDR1 is MNHNY, CDR2 SVGAGI (reference sequence). The CDR3 consists of 12 residues. V gave up 5 bases and J gave up 5 bases, with 10 bases separating them. CDR3 sequence (DNA): TGTGCCAGCAGTCCCCAGGGAGACGAGCAGTACTTC. Translating it yields CASSPQGDEQYF.

V gene TRBV5-4 combines with J gene TRBJ2-2; D gene ambiguous. The CDR3 length is 13 residues. V was clipped by 2 bases and J by 6 bases, with 8 bases between them. Germline-derived CDR1 and CDR2 are SGHNT and YYREEE (reference sequence). This CDR3 reads CASSFSGPGELFF. In DNA form, the CDR3 reads TGTGCCAGCAGCTTCTCTGGGCCCGGGGAGCTGTTTTTT.

The chain couples TRBV5-4 to TRBJ1-2, with TRBD1 identical over 7 bases. Germline trimming cut 4 bases from V and 3 bases from J; bases unmatched to any gene: 6. In germline, CDR1 is SGHNT, CDR2 YYREEE (reference sequence). The CDR3 has 14 amino acids. The CDR3 protein is CASSAGQRDYGYTF. The CDR3 region has the DNA TGTGCCAGCAGCGCGGGACAGAGGGACTATGGCTACACCTTC.

The gene calls are TRBV7-3 and TRBJ2-2; TRBD1 agrees at 7 bases. V lost 1 base to trimming and J lost 4 bases; unmatched junction nucleotides: 0. The germline V gene has CDR1 SGHTA and CDR2 FQGTGA. The CDR3 spans 14 residues. The CDR3 sequence: CASSLNRGTGELFF. The CDR3 region has the DNA TGTGCCAGCAGCTTAAACAGGGGCACCGGGGAGCTGTTTTTT.

The chain's CDR3 is CAISELGNPNYGYTF. CDR3 DNA sequence: TGTGCCATCAGTGAGCTAGGAAATCCTAACTATGGCTACACCTTC. The J gene is TRBJ1-2, the V gene TRBV10-3; D is unclear. CDR3 size: 15 residues. V gave up 2 bases and J gave up 0 bases, with 10 bases separating them. Germline-derived CDR1 and CDR2 are ENHRY and SYGVKD.

The rearrangement joins TRBV6-1 to TRBJ2-1, with unresolved D. Germline loops: CDR1 MNHNS, CDR2 SASEGT. This CDR3 comprises 14 residues. V lost 5 bases and J 4 bases, leaving 12 bases between the germline ends. The CDR3 DNA reads TGTGCCAGCAGTAGGGATGGCCCATACAATGAGCAGTTCTTC. Translated: CASSRDGPYNEQFF.

This clone showed up just a few times. The V and J genes are TRBV18 and TRBJ2-1; D remains ambiguous. The length of the CDR3 is 14 residues. Between the trimmed V and J ends, which lost 1 base and 8 bases, there was a span of 12 bases. Germline V lookup: CDR1 KGHSH, CDR2 LQKENI. The CDR3 spells CASSPRPGHDEQFF. CDR3 nucleotides: TGTGCCAGCTCACCACGTCCCGGGCACGATGAGCAGTTCTTC.

The rearrangement links TRBV18 to TRBJ2-1, with 8 bases fitting TRBD2. Trimming cost V 2 bases and J 1 base; bases outside gene matches: 4. Germline values: CDR1 KGHSH, CDR2 LQKENI. This CDR3 spans 16 amino acids. CDR3 residues: CASSPGIAGSYNEQFF. The CDR3, as DNA: TGTGCCAGCTCACCAGGGATAGCGGGATCCTACAATGAGCAGTTCTTC.

Worth noting for this clone: Just one base apart from a much larger clone, this may be a read error. This specimen includes other DNA sequences encoding the same CDR3. The chain combines TRBV30 with TRBJ1-4; D gene unclear. The CDR3 extends over 13 amino acids. Germline lookup yields CDR1 GTSNPN and CDR2 SVGIG (reference sequence). Here the CDR3 reads CAWSPGRNEKLFF. CDR3 DNA sequence: TGTGCTTGGAGTCCGGGAAGAAATGAAAAACTGTTTTTT. Using reference TRBV30 and TRBJ1-4 for the parts outside the CDR3, the full variable domain is SQTIHQWPATLVQPVGSPLSLECTVEGTSNPNLYWYRQAAGRGLQLLFYSVGIGQISSEVPQNLSASRPQDRQFILSSKKLLLSDSGFYLCAWSPGRNEKLFFGSGTQLSVL.

This clone appeared a single time. The gene calls are TRBV7-3 and TRBJ2-1, with TRBD2 matching 8 bases. This CDR3 comprises 14 residues. V dropped 5 bases and J dropped 7; count of bases not matched to a gene: 7. Germline V lookup: CDR1 SGHTA, CDR2 FQGTGA. The CDR3 coding sequence is TGTGCCAGCAGCCCCGCGGGGGGTAGAAATGAGCAGTTCTTC. Its protein product is CASSPAGGRNEQFF.

Comment on this clone: A read error is likely here: a far larger clone is one base away. V is TRBV9 and J is TRBJ2-5; D is ambiguous. CDR3 length: 15 amino acids. The V gene's germline CDR1 is SGDLS and CDR2 YYNGEE. Trimming shortened V by 4 bases and J by 7 bases, and 20 bases separated the two germline ends. The CDR3 reads CASSQDSTPAATQYF. The CDR3 DNA follows: TGTGCCAGCAGCCAAGACTCTACACCCGCGGCGACCCAGTACTTC.

Points on this clone: Other DNA sequences in the sample encode the same CDR3. The J gene is TRBJ2-1, the V gene TRBV7-2, with 11 bases lining up with TRBD2. Per germline, CDR1 SGHTA and CDR2 FQGNSA. Unmatched junction bases numbered 0, after V lost 3 bases and J lost 2 bases. The length of the CDR3 is 15 residues. CDR3 amino acids: CASSFSGRAYNEQFF. For the CDR3, the DNA is TGTGCCAGCAGCTTTAGCGGGAGGGCCTACAATGAGCAGTTCTTC.